This is a list of T cell receptor beta chains from one sample in a study of early T cells in non-severe SARS-CoV-2 infection. In TCRdb, the 5' RACE reads were re-called with MiXCR into one record per CDR3 protein. The data show some 54,000 distinct CDR3 sequences, roughly a tenth seen once. The source material was whole blood. The receptors derive from an adult who was a healthcare worker with PCR-confirmed SARS-CoV-2 infection or an uninfected control (not recorded which). Both conserved end residues are part of each CDR3. The order of the fields is V gene, J gene, D gene, clone size, CDR3 protein, CDR3 DNA. The D gene is left open where the match is weak. Clone size is not always given. Where it is, it says once, few, many or a class for expanded clones.

V: TRBV11-2
J: TRBJ1-5
D: TRBD1
size: few
CDR3: CASSSAGTGGPPQHF
DNA: TGTGCCAGCAGCTCAGCCGGGACAGGGGGGCCGCCCCAGCATTTT

V: TRBV19
J: TRBJ1-5
D: .
size: many
CDR3: CASTLGNQPQHF
DNA: TGTGCCAGTACCCTGGGGAATCAGCCCCAGCATTTT

V: TRBV6-2/TRBV6-3
J: TRBJ2-7
D: .
size: many
CDR3: CASTADRGATAYEQYF
DNA: TGTGCCAGCACCGCGGACCGGGGGGCAACCGCCTACGAGCAGTACTTC

V: TRBV20-1
J: TRBJ2-3
D: .
size: many
CDR3: CSARVSGSDTQYF
DNA: TGCAGTGCTAGAGTTTCGGGGTCAGATACGCAGTATTTT

V: TRBV7-8
J: TRBJ2-7
D: .
size: many
CDR3: CASSQTVLTREQYF
DNA: TGTGCCAGCAGCCAGACCGTCCTCACGAGGGAGCAGTACTTC

V: TRBV15
J: TRBJ1-2
D: .
size: many
CDR3: CATSRDLTDNYGYTF
DNA: TGTGCCACCAGCAGAGACCTGACAGACAACTATGGCTACACCTTC

V: TRBV6-6
J: TRBJ1-2
D: .
size: few
CDR3: CASTPRGEANYGYTF
DNA: TGTGCCAGCACCCCGAGGGGGGAAGCTAACTATGGCTACACCTTC

V: TRBV5-4
J: TRBJ2-3
D: TRBD2
size: many
CDR3: CASSGRLAGDTDTQYF
DNA: TGTGCCAGCAGCGGGAGACTAGCGGGAGACACAGATACGCAGTATTTT

V: TRBV24-1
J: TRBJ2-2
D: .
size: many
CDR3: CATQIGVGTGELFF
DNA: TGTGCCACCCAGATTGGGGTGGGCACCGGGGAGCTGTTTTTT

V: TRBV3-1
J: TRBJ1-1
D: TRBD1
size: many
CDR3: CASTQTGGTEAFF
DNA: TGTGCCAGCACCCAGACAGGGGGCACTGAAGCTTTCTTT

V: TRBV6-5
J: TRBJ2-7
D: .
size: .
CDR3: CASRTPQVQYF
DNA: TGTGCCAGCAGAACCCCCCAGGTGCAGTACTTC

V: TRBV7-3
J: TRBJ2-5
D: TRBD2
size: many
CDR3: CASSRTGTREETQYF
DNA: TGTGCCAGCAGCCGCACCGGGACTAGGGAAGAGACCCAGTACTTC

V: TRBV18
J: TRBJ2-1
D: TRBD1
size: many
CDR3: CASSQGQGPYNEQFF
DNA: TGTGCCAGCTCACAGGGACAGGGGCCCTACAATGAGCAGTTCTTC

V: TRBV4-2
J: TRBJ2-2
D: TRBD2
size: many
CDR3: CASSFRPGTSGSWTGELFF
DNA: TGTGCCAGCAGCTTTCGTCCCGGGACTAGCGGGAGTTGGACCGGGGAGCTGTTTTTT

V: TRBV21-1
J: TRBJ2-1
D: .
size: .
CDR3: CASSKVGGEGEQFF
DNA: TGTGCCAGCAGCAAAGTTGGCGGGGAGGGTGAGCAGTTCTTC

V: TRBV29-1
J: TRBJ1-3
D: .
size: .
CDR3: CSVEGTLGNTIYF
DNA: TGCAGCGTTGAAGGGACGCTTGGAAACACCATATATTTT

V: TRBV2
J: TRBJ1-6
D: .
size: few
CDR3: CASSERNSPLHF
DNA: TGTGCCAGCAGTGAAAGAAATTCACCCCTCCACTTT

V: TRBV7-2
J: TRBJ2-7
D: TRBD1
size: many
CDR3: CASSSDRGWEQYF
DNA: TGTGCCAGCAGCTCCGACAGGGGGTGGGAGCAGTACTTC

V: TRBV10-3
J: TRBJ2-1
D: .
size: many
CDR3: CAISFDRRSDNEQFF
DNA: TGTGCCATCAGTTTCGACAGGAGGTCTGACAATGAGCAGTTCTTC

V: TRBV5-1
J: TRBJ2-5
D: TRBD1
size: .
CDR3: CASSFRQGAETQYF
DNA: TGCGCCAGCAGCTTTCGACAGGGGGCAGAGACCCAGTACTTC

V: TRBV12-3/TRBV12-4
J: TRBJ2-1
D: .
size: few
CDR3: CASSSHMGNEQFF
DNA: TGTGCCAGCAGTTCTCATATGGGCAATGAGCAGTTCTTC

V: TRBV6-2/TRBV6-3
J: TRBJ2-1
D: .
size: .
CDR3: CASRAQEPFF
DNA: TGTGCCAGCAGAGCACAGGAGCCGTTCTTC

V: TRBV12-5
J: TRBJ2-7
D: TRBD2
size: many
CDR3: CASVFGGSYEQYF
DNA: TGTGCTAGTGTCTTCGGCGGGAGCTACGAGCAGTACTTC

V: TRBV5-6
J: TRBJ1-1
D: TRBD1
size: many
CDR3: CASSPGQVMNTEAFF
DNA: TGTGCCAGCAGCCCGGGACAGGTGATGAACACTGAAGCTTTCTTT

V: TRBV9
J: TRBJ1-3
D: .
size: many
CDR3: CASSDQLLSSGNTIYF
DNA: TGTGCCAGCAGCGACCAATTACTCAGCTCTGGAAACACCATATATTTT

V: TRBV7-9
J: TRBJ1-5
D: TRBD1
size: many
CDR3: CASSADRGRQPQHF
DNA: TGTGCCAGCAGCGCCGACAGGGGAAGGCAGCCCCAGCATTTT

V: TRBV5-1
J: TRBJ2-2
D: .
size: many
CDR3: CASSGDGEVTGELFF
DNA: TGCGCCAGCAGCGGAGACGGGGAGGTCACCGGGGAGCTGTTTTTT

V: TRBV7-9
J: TRBJ2-3
D: TRBD2
size: few
CDR3: CASSTPREYQPDTQYF
DNA: TGTGCCAGCAGCACCCCGCGGGAGTATCAGCCAGATACGCAGTATTTT

V: TRBV6-2/TRBV6-3
J: TRBJ2-1
D: TRBD2
size: many
CDR3: CASSRGLASYNEQFF
DNA: TGTGCCAGCAGTAGGGGACTAGCGAGCTACAATGAGCAGTTCTTC

V: TRBV5-1
J: TRBJ2-1
D: TRBD2
size: many
CDR3: CASSLGLAGPIREDEQFF
DNA: TGCGCCAGCAGCTTAGGGCTAGCGGGACCTATCCGGGAAGATGAGCAGTTCTTC

V: TRBV11-2
J: TRBJ2-7
D: TRBD2
size: .
CDR3: CASSFAYGLAGVEQYF
DNA: TGTGCCAGCAGCTTTGCATACGGACTAGCGGGAGTCGAGCAGTACTTC

V: TRBV6-1
J: TRBJ2-3
D: TRBD2
size: few
CDR3: CASSEWSGGLGTDTQYF
DNA: TGTGCCAGCAGTGAGTGGAGCGGGGGACTTGGGACAGATACGCAGTATTTT

V: TRBV18
J: TRBJ1-2
D: .
size: few
CDR3: CASSSNREDRYGYTF
DNA: TGTGCCAGCTCATCAAACAGGGAAGATAGGTATGGCTACACCTTC

V: TRBV29-1
J: TRBJ1-2
D: TRBD1
size: many
CDR3: CSVQETGRSYGYTF
DNA: TGCAGCGTTCAGGAGACAGGGAGATCCTATGGCTACACCTTC

V: TRBV19
J: TRBJ2-7
D: .
size: many
CDR3: CASGMRRSGGEQYF
DNA: TGTGCCAGTGGGATGAGACGGTCTGGGGGCGAGCAGTACTTC

V: TRBV7-8
J: TRBJ2-5
D: TRBD2
size: .
CDR3: CASSSSKREGYQETQYF
DNA: TGTGCCAGCAGCTCCTCTAAGCGGGAGGGGTACCAAGAGACCCAGTACTTC

V: TRBV2
J: TRBJ1-2
D: TRBD1
size: few
CDR3: CASSASTRGDGYTF
DNA: TGTGCCAGCAGTGCCTCTACCAGGGGGGACGGCTACACCTTC

V: TRBV6-2/TRBV6-3
J: TRBJ2-7
D: .
size: .
CDR3: CASSLGSRGLYF
DNA: TGTGCCAGCAGCCTCGGTTCCAGGGGTTTGTACTTC

V: TRBV5-1
J: TRBJ2-5
D: .
size: many
CDR3: CASNEMSGQETQYF
DNA: TGCGCCAGCAATGAGATGTCGGGCCAAGAGACCCAGTACTTC

V: TRBV20-1
J: TRBJ2-1
D: .
size: many
CDR3: CSATKAGRFDEQFF
DNA: TGCAGTGCTACCAAGGCTGGCCGTTTCGATGAGCAGTTCTTC

V: TRBV9
J: TRBJ2-1
D: TRBD2
size: .
CDR3: CASSDTSGVYNEQFF
DNA: TGTGCCAGCAGCGATACTAGCGGGGTCTACAATGAGCAGTTCTTC

V: TRBV14
J: TRBJ1-2
D: .
size: many
CDR3: CASSQVAGNYGYTF
DNA: TGTGCCAGCAGCCAAGTGGCGGGGAACTATGGCTACACCTTC

V: TRBV6-5
J: TRBJ2-7
D: .
size: .
CDR3: CASSYSNEQYF
DNA: TGTGCCAGCAGTTACTCGAACGAGCAGTACTTC

V: TRBV5-1
J: TRBJ1-2
D: .
size: many
CDR3: CASSLAGTARDGYTF
DNA: TGCGCCAGCAGCTTGGCCGGCACCGCGCGGGATGGCTACACCTTC

V: TRBV11-2
J: TRBJ1-3
D: .
size: many
CDR3: CASSSIAGHSGNTIYF
DNA: TGTGCCAGCAGCTCGATAGCAGGGCACTCTGGAAACACCATATATTTT

V: TRBV10-1
J: TRBJ2-7
D: .
size: many
CDR3: CASSDAGQTYEEQYF
DNA: TGCGCCAGCAGTGATGCGGGACAGACCTACGAAGAGCAGTACTTC

V: TRBV7-9
J: TRBJ2-7
D: .
size: many
CDR3: CASSPGRSYEQYF
DNA: TGTGCCAGCAGCCCGGGTAGGTCCTACGAGCAGTACTTC

V: TRBV10-3
J: TRBJ2-5
D: TRBD2
size: .
CDR3: CATGTSGETQYF
DNA: TGTGCCACCGGGACTAGCGGAGAGACCCAGTACTTC

V: TRBV12-5
J: TRBJ2-7
D: .
size: .
CDR3: CASGYGRAYEQYF
DNA: TGTGCTAGTGGTTATGGACGGGCCTACGAGCAGTACTTC

V: TRBV5-1
J: TRBJ2-1
D: .
size: many
CDR3: CASSFSGDEQFF
DNA: TGCGCCAGCAGCTTTAGTGGCGATGAGCAGTTCTTC

V: TRBV7-9
J: TRBJ1-2
D: .
size: .
CDR3: CASSRDGGSNYGYTF
DNA: TGTGCCAGCAGCCGGGACGGGGGATCTAACTATGGCTACACCTTC

V: TRBV5-4
J: TRBJ1-2
D: TRBD1
size: .
CDR3: CASSTGGAYGYTF
DNA: TGTGCCAGCAGCACAGGGGGCGCCTATGGCTACACCTTC

V: TRBV11-2
J: TRBJ2-1
D: .
size: many
CDR3: CASSLVAEKPFF
DNA: TGTGCCAGCAGCTTAGTGGCCGAAAAGCCGTTCTTC